This T cell receptor (beta chain) stems from a study of T cell responses to AZD1222 COVID-19 vaccine (dated by TCRdb to the early 2020s). Describing the broader study: Because spike-specific TCR depth and breadth did not differ between the two schedules, AZD1222 recipients who got a second dose at roughly 4 weeks were pooled with those who got a second dose at roughly 12 weeks. Trial participants were enrolled by age into 18-55, 56-69 and 70-plus year subgroups, with roughly 160, 29 and 62 TCR-sequenced participants respectively. A total of about 240 trial participants underwent TCR sequencing, of whom nearly 210 received two doses of AZD1222 and some 26 received two doses of the MenACWY control vaccine.

The CDR3 regions of human TCRbeta chains were subjected to immunosequencing. Per the authors' processing: Repertoire TCRs were matched against a reference library of SARS-CoV-2-specific TCRs generated with the MIRA antigen-specificity platform. Breadth was defined as the fraction of unique TCRs that were SARS-CoV-2-associated, and depth was defined as the fraction of total T cells that were SARS-CoV-2-associated. Using the MIRA data, each spike-specific TCR was assigned both to the spike region to which the TCR was reactive and to a CD4 or CD8 class. Log10-transformed breadth and depth values were compared by one-way ANOVA with Sidak's multiple comparisons tests. TCRdb stores this immuneACCESS table with in-frame sequences only. Part of the clones is absent; in the studies checked, under half of the shortfall reflects unresolved V genes, and no reason is known for the rest. V and J calls and clone size are copied from that table; D and trimming were computed from the DNA. The sample contains 75,000 to 100,000 clones, roughly nine tenths of them found a single time. The ten largest clones take up approximately 25% of the sample.

From a lookup of the germline V gene, CDR1 and CDR2 are SGHAT and FQNNGV. The CDR3 runs 13 residues from the cysteine to the phenylalanine. The CDR3 DNA has 39 bases and is translated from base 1. Between the V and J ends, shortened by 3 bases and 2 bases respectively, the junction contains 5 bases. In the paper's terms, the time point label means: baseline before first vaccination. Vaccinee samples were obtained from the UK trials COV001 and COV002, which included a single-blind randomized controlled phase 2/3 trial of AZD1222 (ChAdOx1 nCoV-19) in healthy adults. For TCRbeta chain sequencing, PBMC samples were collected from trial participants at day 0 and at day 28 after the second dose. Points the paper makes about the study in general: Participants were mostly white British, with more females than males. The authors suggested clonal diversity may have been underestimated. Reportedly, close to half of the unique spike-specific TCRs recognized epitopes lying outside the regions that are mutated in the B.1.351 and B.1.1.7 variants. Conclusions about previously exposed vaccinees are limited, since just five or six AZD1222 recipients were seropositive for SARS-CoV-2 at baseline. The 56-69-year group was small, and its depth increase did not reach significance, likely because of low power. The whole spike protein was spanned by vaccine-associated CD4 TCRs, and dominant responses were seen in regions 160-218 and 743-854. After two AZD1222 doses, spike-specific TCR breadth and depth were significantly higher than at day 0 and than in MenACWY recipients. Because no samples from the day 14 peak response were available, repertoires could be characterized only after the peak T cell response.

About this clone itself: Its antigen specificity is not known. Within one base of it there is no much larger clone, and no base qualities were kept.

This clonotype was sampled from an adult in good health. The chain couples TRBV11-2 to TRBJ1-5, with an unclear D gene assignment. Sample: peripheral blood, taken on day 0 of AZD1222 vaccination. This receptor has the CDR3 CASSFGGNQPQHF. The sequence in DNA is TGTGCCAGCAGCTTCGGAGGCAATCAGCCCCAGCATTTT. The CDR3, completed at both ends by the reference TRBV11-2 and TRBJ1-5 genes, gives the full variable domain EAGVAQSPRYKIIEKRQSVAFWCNPISGHATLYWYQQILGQGPKLLIQFQNNGVVDDSQLPKDRFSAERLKGVDSTLKIQPAKLEDSAVYLCASSFGGNQPQHFGDGTRLSIL.